This T cell receptor beta chain was recorded in a study of shared clonotypes between healthy human individuals. This CDR3 has 16 residues. Trimming removed 0 bases at V and 2 bases at J, with 13 bases between. Germline CDR1 and CDR2: MGHRA and YSYEKL. This clone appeared once. Positively selected for CCR7, the CD45RO-negative cells used as naive CD8 cells excluded terminally differentiated effector memory CD45RA+ cells. Produced via immunoSEQ multiplex PCR; TCRdb's table is partial and in-frame only. The sample carries 1.5 million to 2.5 million clones, about 94% recorded once. This chain connects TRBV4-1 to TRBJ2-5, with D perhaps TRBD2 (7 bases). This receptor was identified in a man aged 18 to 29 in good health. The sample comprised naive CD8+ T cells sorted from blood. Here the CDR3 DNA reads TGCGCCAGCAGCCAAGATACGGGGGGCCGACAAGAGACCCAGTACTTC. It is translated as CASSQDTGGRQETQYF.